This T cell receptor beta chain is drawn from a study of shared clonotypes between healthy human individuals. Study-wide results and limits: Compared with memory subsets, naive subsets generally had larger estimated richness.

V lost 4 bases to trimming and J lost 2 bases; unmatched junction nucleotides: 5. CDR3 length equals 15 residues. CDR1 and CDR2 (germline): SGHRS, YFSETQ. This clone was detected once. Its antigen is as yet unknown. Clones were sequenced by immunoSEQ multiplex PCR, and TCRdb holds only the in-frame ones, with some missing. Of roughly 2.5 million clones listed, 90% to 95% are singletons. The clonotype comes from a man aged 18-30 years in good health. The chain joins TRBV5-1 to TRBJ2-5, with 10 bases identical to TRBD2. Source material: naive CD4+ T cells sorted from blood. The subset is: CD45RA+ positively selected. In DNA, the CDR3 is TGCGCCAGCAGCCACGGGACTAGCGATCAAGAGACCCAGTACTTC. Protein product: CASSHGTSDQETQYF. The full variable domain, with the rest looked up from reference TRBV5-1 and TRBJ2-5, is KAGVTQTPRYLIKTRGQQVTLSCSPISGHRSVSWYQQTPGQGLQFLFEYFSETQRNKGNFPGRFSGRQFSNSRSEMNVSTLELGDSALYLCASSHGTSDQETQYFGPGTRLLVL.